This T cell receptor beta chain originates from a study of T cells in Graves' hyperthyroidism and ophthalmopathy. Regarding the study as a whole: The model anticipated ophthalmopathy a median approximately 6.6 months pre-onset.

Patients were excluded because of uncontrolled infection, other autoimmune disease, pregnancy or lactation. Authors of the study amplified TCR beta CDR3 regions from RNA transcripts. A first-round RT-PCR of the TCR CDR3 used the HTBI primer set. TCRdb fed the multiplex PCR reads into MiXCR, producing one record per CDR3 protein. The repertoire holds about 540,000 distinct CDR3 sequences, with about 45% as singletons. Per the germline V gene, CDR1 is LGHNA and CDR2 is YNFKEQ. CDR3 size: 13 residues. Trimming shortened V by 7 bases and J by 7 bases, and 16 bases separated the two germline ends. At least ten counts were recorded for this clonotype. The antigen remains undetermined.

The source of this sequence is a woman aged 18-29 years with Graves' hyperthyroidism. Sequencing was done on a sample of peripheral blood or thyroid tissue (not recorded which). This chain connects TRBV4-2 to TRBJ1-1; no firm D call. The CDR3 nucleotides read TGTGCCAGCACCTCCCCGCTTCGGGTTGAAGCTTTCTTT. This translates into CASTSPLRVEAFF.